The clone carrying this TCR beta chain has ten or more counts. Antigen unknown. The read ends 3 residues shy of where the CDR3 ends; the end is completed using the germline J gene. Germline CDR1 and CDR2: DFQATT and SNEGSKA (reference sequence). Trimming cost V 3 bases and J 3 bases; bases outside gene matches: 7. This CDR3 spans 15 amino acids. The data were taken from a study of T cell clonality in common variable immunodeficiency. Patients and controls were mostly of Caucasian heritage. Heparinized whole blood, about 5 to 9 ml, came from each donor. Study results and caveats: Authors noted CVID clonality's cause needs subpopulation repertoire sequencing.

Assay: immunoSEQ multiplex PCR; the TCRdb copy retains only in-frame clones and omits some. There are over 35,000 clones in the sample, none observed a single time. Sequences were obtained from peripheral blood mononuclear cells. The clonotype comes from a person aged 18 to 70 in good health. The rearrangement joins TRBV20-1 to TRBJ1-5; 8 bases align to TRBD1. The covered CDR3 bases are TGCAGTGCTAGCGATGCAGGGGGCAACAATCAGCCC. Amino acid sequence: CSASDAGGNNQP. The CDR3 in full is CSASDAGGNNQPQHF.